The present T cell receptor beta chain was sequenced within a study of radiotherapy plus CTLA-4 blockade in lung cancer. Study-level information: Disease control reached roughly 33%, with objective responses in roughly 19%.

Study-wide findings and caveats: The authors reported that early blood T cell clone dynamics, with interferon-beta, best predicted response. In blood, TCR clones derived from the tumor expanded after radiotherapy plus ipilimumab.

Using immunoSEQ multiplex PCR, the repertoire was profiled, and TCRdb retains in-frame clones only, with some absent. The top ten clones hold 3.3% of a sample with some 110,000 clones, roughly 86% of them seen once. Remarks on this clone: Its target is unknown.

In chemo-refractory metastatic non-small-cell lung cancer, patients got ipilimumab CTLA-4 blockade together with focal radiation. CDR3 length: 16 residues. The ends were cut back, 0 bases at V and 5 bases at J, with 14 bases in the middle. Germline CDR1 SGHDT, CDR2 YYEEEE. This chain uses TRBV5-6 with TRBJ1-4, with D possibly being TRBD1 (6 bases). Specimen: peripheral blood, collected from a patient treated with radiotherapy plus ipilimumab. The sequence was obtained from a human donor with non-small cell lung cancer that progressed on radiotherapy plus ipilimumab. Some clones in this sample may be carry-over from other donors' samples. The CDR3 protein is CASSLALAGENEKLFF. The DNA of the CDR3 is TGTGCCAGCAGCTTGGCCCTAGCAGGGGAGAATGAAAAACTGTTTTTT.